This T cell receptor beta chain derives from a study of shared clonotypes between healthy human individuals. Concerning this clone: Its antigen is unidentified.

Sequencing was performed with immunoSEQ multiplex PCR; in TCRdb, only in-frame clones are kept and a portion is missing. The table includes fewer than 700,000 clones, around 96% detected once. Overall study findings and caveats: Sharing across a few donors was seen in 4.5% to 5.5% of naive CD4 clonotypes.

The CDR3 runs 12 residues. CDR1 and CDR2 (germline): MNHEY, SMNVEV (reference sequence). The ends lost 5 bases at V and 9 bases at J; junction bases unmatched: 3. CD45RO-negative cells were positively selected for CCR7, leaving out terminally differentiated effector memory CD45RA+ cells. The sequence came from a woman aged 25 to 45 in good health. Sequencing was performed on naive CD8+ T cells sorted from blood. V gene TRBV27 combines with J gene TRBJ1-5; 8 nucleotides agree with TRBD1. CDR3 sequence (DNA): TGTGCCAGCAGTGTAACAGGGGGGCCCCAGCATTTT. It codes for CASSVTGGPQHF.